Described below is a single T cell receptor beta chain sequence and its context. No antigen is known for it. This sample is drawn from a study of CD8+ T cells in alopecia areata. Across the study: Tofacitinib therapy lasting 6 to 18 months was followed by 6 months off drug.

The treatment was: oral pan-JAK inhibitor, 5-10 mg twice daily. Study-level points and caveats: Scalp samples also yield sequences of resident alphabeta T cells from normal skin. In scalp, tofacitinib significantly decreased clonality and expanded CD8+ clones among the top 100.

Extraction and reverse transcription of RNA yielded cDNA as the sequencing template. Produced via immunoSEQ multiplex PCR; TCRdb's table is partial and in-frame only. The table records around 200,000 clones, around 60% of them present only once. CDR3 length equals 15 residues. After removal of 6 bases from V and 3 bases from J, the junction contained 5 bases not matched to a gene. CDR1 is MDHEN and CDR2 is SYDVKM in the germline V gene. Sequencing was performed on CD4+ T cells sorted from blood, taken at week 4, from a patient treated with tofacitinib. The sequence derives from a human donor with alopecia areata. The chain links TRBV28 to TRBJ2-4, with 10 bases lining up with TRBD1. The CDR3 region is CASRTGGIDKNIQYF. CDR3 in DNA: TGTGCCAGCAGGACAGGGGGCATCGACAAAAACATTCAGTACTTC. Combining the CDR3 with reference TRBV28 and TRBJ2-4 gives the whole variable domain DVKVTQSSRYLVKRTGEKVFLECVQDMDHENMFWYRQDPGLGLRLIYFSYDVKMKEKGDIPEGYSVSREKKERFSLILESASTNQTSMYLCASRTGGIDKNIQYFGAGTRLSVL.